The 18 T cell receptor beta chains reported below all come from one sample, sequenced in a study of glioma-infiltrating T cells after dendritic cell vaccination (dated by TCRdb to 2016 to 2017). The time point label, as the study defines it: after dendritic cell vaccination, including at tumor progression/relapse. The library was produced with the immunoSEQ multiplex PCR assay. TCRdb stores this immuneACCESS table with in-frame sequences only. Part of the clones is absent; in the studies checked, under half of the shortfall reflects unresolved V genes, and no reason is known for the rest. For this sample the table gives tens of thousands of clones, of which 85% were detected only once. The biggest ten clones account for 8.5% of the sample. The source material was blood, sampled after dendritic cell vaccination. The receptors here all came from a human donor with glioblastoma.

The CDR3 loop reads CASRGGGDRNYEQYF. The DNA of the CDR3 is TGTGCCAGCAGGGGGGGTGGGGACAGAAACTACGAGCAGTACTTC. This chain connects TRBV6-4 to TRBJ2-7; possible D gene TRBD1, 7 bases. CDR1 and CDR2 from the germline V gene are MRHNA and SNTAGT. The length of the CDR3 is 15 residues. Trimming left V 6 bases short and J 3 bases short, with 18 bases between.

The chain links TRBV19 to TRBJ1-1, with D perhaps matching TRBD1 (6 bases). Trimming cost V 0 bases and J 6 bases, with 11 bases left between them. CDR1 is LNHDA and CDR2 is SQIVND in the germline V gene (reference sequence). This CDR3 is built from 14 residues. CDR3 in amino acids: CASSIDTGFSEAFF. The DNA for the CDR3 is TGTGCCAGTAGTATAGACACAGGGTTCTCTGAAGCTTTCTTT.

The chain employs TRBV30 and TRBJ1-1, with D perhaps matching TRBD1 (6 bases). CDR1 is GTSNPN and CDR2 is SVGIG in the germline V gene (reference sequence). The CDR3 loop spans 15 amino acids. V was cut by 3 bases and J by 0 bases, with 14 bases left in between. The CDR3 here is CAWSSGTTMNTEAFF. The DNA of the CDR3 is TGTGCCTGGAGCTCCGGGACAACCATGAACACTGAAGCTTTCTTT.

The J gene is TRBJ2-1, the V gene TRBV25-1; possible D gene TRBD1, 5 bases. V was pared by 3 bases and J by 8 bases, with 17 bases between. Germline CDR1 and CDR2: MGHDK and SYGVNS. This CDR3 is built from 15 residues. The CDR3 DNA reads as TGTGCCAGCAGTGACTTTACGCAGGGATTGTATGAGCAGTTCTTC. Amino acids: CASSDFTQGLYEQFF.

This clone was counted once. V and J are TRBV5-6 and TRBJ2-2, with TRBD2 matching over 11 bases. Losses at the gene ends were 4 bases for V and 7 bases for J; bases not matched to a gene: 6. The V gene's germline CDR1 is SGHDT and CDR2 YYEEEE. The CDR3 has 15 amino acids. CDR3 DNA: TGTGCCAGCAGCGTAGCGGGAGGGCCCCTCGGGGAGCTGTTTTTT. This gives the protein CASSVAGGPLGELFF.

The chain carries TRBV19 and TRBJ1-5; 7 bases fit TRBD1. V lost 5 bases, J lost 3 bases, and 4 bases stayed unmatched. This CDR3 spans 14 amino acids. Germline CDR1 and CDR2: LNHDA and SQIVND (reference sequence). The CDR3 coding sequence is TGTGCCAGTAGTTCAGGGGGTACCAATCAGCCCCAGCATTTT. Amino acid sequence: CASSSGGTNQPQHF.

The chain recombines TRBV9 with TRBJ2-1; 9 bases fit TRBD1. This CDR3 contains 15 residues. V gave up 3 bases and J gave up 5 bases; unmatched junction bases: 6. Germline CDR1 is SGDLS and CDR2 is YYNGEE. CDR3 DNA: TGTGCCAGCAGCGCAGACAGGGGGTTCGACAATGAGCAGTTCTTC. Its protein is CASSADRGFDNEQFF.

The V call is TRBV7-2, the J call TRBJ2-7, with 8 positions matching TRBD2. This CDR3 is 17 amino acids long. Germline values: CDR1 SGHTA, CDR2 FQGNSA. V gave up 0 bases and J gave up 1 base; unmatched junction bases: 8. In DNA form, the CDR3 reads TGTGCCAGCAGCTTAGCCACGGGGGGGTTGGCGTCCTACGAGCAGTACTTC. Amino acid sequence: CASSLATGGLASYEQYF.

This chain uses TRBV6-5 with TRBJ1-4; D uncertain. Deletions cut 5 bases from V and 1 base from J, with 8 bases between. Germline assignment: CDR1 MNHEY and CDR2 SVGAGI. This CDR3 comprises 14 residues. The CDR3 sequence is CASSAGRTNEKLFF. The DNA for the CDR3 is TGTGCCAGCAGTGCAGGTCGAACTAATGAAAAACTGTTTTTT.

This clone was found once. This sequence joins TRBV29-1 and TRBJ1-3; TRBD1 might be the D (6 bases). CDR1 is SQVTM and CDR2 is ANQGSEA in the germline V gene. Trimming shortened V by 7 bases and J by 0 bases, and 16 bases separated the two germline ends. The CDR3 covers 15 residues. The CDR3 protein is CSAKRGADSGNTIYF. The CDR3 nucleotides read TGCAGCGCGAAGCGGGGGGCAGACTCTGGAAACACCATATATTTT.

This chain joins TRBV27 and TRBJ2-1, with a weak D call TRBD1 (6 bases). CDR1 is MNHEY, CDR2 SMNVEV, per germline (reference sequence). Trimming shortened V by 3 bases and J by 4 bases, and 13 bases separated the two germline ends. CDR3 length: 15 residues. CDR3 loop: CASSFSGQSYNEQFF. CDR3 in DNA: TGTGCCAGCAGTTTCAGTGGACAGAGTTACAATGAGCAGTTCTTC.

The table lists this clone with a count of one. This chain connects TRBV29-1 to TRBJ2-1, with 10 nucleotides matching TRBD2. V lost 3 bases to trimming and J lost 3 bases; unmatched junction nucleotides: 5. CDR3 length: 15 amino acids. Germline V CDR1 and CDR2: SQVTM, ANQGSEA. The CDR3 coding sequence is TGCAGCGTTGATTCCGGGACTAGCGTCTACAATGAGCAGTTCTTC. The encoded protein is CSVDSGTSVYNEQFF.

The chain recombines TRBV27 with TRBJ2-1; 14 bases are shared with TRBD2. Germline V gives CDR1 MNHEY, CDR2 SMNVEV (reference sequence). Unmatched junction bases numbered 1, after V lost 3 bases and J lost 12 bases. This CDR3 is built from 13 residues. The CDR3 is CASSFGLAGGQFF. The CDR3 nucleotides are TGTGCCAGCAGTTTCGGACTAGCGGGAGGGCAGTTCTTC.

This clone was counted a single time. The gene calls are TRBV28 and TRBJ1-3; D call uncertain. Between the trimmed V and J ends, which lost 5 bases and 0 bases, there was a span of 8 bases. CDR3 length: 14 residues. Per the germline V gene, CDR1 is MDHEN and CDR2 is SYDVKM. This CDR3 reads CASSQSNSGNTIYF. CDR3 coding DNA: TGTGCCAGCAGTCAGTCCAACTCTGGAAACACCATATATTTT.

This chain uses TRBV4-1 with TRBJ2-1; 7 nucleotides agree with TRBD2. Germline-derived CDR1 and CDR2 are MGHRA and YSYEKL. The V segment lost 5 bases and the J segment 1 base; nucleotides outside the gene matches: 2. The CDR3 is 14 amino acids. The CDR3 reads CASSSRESYNEQFF. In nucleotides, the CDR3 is TGCGCCAGCAGCTCGCGGGAGTCCTACAATGAGCAGTTCTTC.

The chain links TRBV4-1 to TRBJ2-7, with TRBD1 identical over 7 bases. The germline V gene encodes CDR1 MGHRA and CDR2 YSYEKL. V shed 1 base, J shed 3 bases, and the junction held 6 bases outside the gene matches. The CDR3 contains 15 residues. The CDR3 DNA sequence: TGCGCCAGCAGCCAAGTGACAGGGATGGTCTACGAGCAGTACTTC. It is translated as CASSQVTGMVYEQYF.

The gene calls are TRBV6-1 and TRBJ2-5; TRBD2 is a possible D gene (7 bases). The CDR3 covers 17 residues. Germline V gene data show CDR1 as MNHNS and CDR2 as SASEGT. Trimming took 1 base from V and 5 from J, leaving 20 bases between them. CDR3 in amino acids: CASSEVIGGRGKETQYF. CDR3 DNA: TGTGCCAGCAGTGAAGTAATCGGGGGGCGAGGGAAGGAGACCCAGTACTTC.

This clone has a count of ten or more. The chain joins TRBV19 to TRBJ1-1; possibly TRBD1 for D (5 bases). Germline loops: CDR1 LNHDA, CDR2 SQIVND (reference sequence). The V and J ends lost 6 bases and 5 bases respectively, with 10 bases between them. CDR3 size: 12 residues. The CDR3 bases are TGTGCCAGTAGGGTGGAGGGGACTGAAGCTTTCTTT. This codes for CASRVEGTEAFF.